The T cell receptor (beta chain) described here comes from a study of CD8 T cells in Susac syndrome. From blood CD8+ and CD4+ T cells, the TCR beta chain was sequenced. It was negative isolation that provided the CD8+ and CD4+ T cells, whereas TEMRA cells were enriched by FACS. RNA was extracted with the RNeasy kit, and a quantity of roughly 0.45 to 1 ug was reverse transcribed using random hexamers. Amplification of TCR beta CDR3 spanned 54 Vbeta and 13 Jbeta via immunoSEQ multiplex PCR. TCRdb reprocessed the immunoSEQ multiplex PCR reads with MiXCR, giving one entry per CDR3 protein. Of approximately 160,000 distinct CDR3 sequences listed, approximately 95% were seen once; the top ten hold roughly 0.1%. The CDR3 runs 14 residues. Germline V lookup: CDR1 MDHEN, CDR2 SYDVKM. V was cut by 3 bases and J by 0 bases, with 9 bases left in between.

The sample was CD4+ T cells from PBMCs. This TCR came from a human donor with multiple sclerosis. The chain uses TRBV28 and TRBJ2-7; D tentatively reads TRBD1 or TRBD2 (6 bases each). The CDR3 reads CASSLGGTSYEQYF. The CDR3 nucleotides are TGTGCCAGCAGTTTGGGGGGCACCTCCTACGAGCAGTACTTC.